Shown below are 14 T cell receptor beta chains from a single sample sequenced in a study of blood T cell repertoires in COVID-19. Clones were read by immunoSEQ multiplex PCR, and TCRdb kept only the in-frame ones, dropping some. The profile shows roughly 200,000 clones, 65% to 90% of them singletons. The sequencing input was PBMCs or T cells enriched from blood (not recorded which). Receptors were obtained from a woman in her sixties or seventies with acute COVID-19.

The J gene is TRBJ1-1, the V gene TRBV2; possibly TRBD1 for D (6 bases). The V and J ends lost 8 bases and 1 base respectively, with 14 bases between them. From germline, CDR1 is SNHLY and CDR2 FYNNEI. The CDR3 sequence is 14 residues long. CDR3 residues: CASVSGTSNTEAFF. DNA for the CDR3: TGTGCCAGCGTCTCCGGGACATCGAACACTGAAGCTTTCTTT.

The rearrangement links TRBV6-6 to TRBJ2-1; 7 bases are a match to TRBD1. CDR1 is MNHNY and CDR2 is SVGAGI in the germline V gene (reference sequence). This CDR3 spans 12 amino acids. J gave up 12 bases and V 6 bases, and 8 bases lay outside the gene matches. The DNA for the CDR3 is TGTGCCAGCAGCCCGCGACAGGGTGGGCAGTTCTTC. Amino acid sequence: CASSPRQGGQFF.

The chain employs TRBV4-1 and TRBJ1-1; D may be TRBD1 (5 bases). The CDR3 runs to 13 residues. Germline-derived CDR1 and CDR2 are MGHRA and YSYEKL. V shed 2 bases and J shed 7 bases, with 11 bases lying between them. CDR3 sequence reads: CASSQFVGGEAFF. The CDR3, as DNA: TGCGCCAGCAGCCAATTCGTCGGGGGTGAAGCTTTCTTT.

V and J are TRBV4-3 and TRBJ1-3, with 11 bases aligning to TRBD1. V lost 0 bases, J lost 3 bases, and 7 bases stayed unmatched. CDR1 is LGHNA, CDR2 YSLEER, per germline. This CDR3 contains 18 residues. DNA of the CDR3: TGCGCCAGCAGCCAAGATTTTGCGGACAGGGGGCTTGGAAACACCATATATTTT. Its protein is CASSQDFADRGLGNTIYF.

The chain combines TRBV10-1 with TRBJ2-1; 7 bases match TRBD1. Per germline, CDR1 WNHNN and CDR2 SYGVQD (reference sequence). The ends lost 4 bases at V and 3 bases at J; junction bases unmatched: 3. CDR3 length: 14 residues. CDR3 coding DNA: TGCGCCAGCAGTGGGGACAGTGTCTACAATGAGCAGTTCTTC. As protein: CASSGDSVYNEQFF.

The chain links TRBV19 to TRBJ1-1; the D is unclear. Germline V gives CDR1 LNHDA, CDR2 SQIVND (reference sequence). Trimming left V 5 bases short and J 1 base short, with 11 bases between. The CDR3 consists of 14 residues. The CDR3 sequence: CASSLGRSNTEAFF. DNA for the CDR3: TGTGCCAGTAGTCTAGGGCGGTCGAACACTGAAGCTTTCTTT.

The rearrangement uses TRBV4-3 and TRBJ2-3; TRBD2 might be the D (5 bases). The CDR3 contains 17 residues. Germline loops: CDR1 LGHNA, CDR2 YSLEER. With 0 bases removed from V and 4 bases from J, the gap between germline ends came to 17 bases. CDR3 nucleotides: TGCGCCAGCAGCCAAGAACCCCCCGAGGGCCCCCCAGATACGCAGTATTTT. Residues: CASSQEPPEGPPDTQYF.

In DNA form, the CDR3 reads TGTGCCAGCAGCCGCCGGTGGGGAGGGCCTGGGGCCAACGTCCTGACTTTC. Its protein is CASSRRWGGPGANVLTF. The chain carries TRBV7-2 and TRBJ2-6, with 7 bases lining up with TRBD2. Germline lookup yields CDR1 SGHTA and CDR2 FQGNSA. V shed 5 bases and J 2 bases; nucleotides not matched to a gene: 9. The CDR3 is 17 amino acids.

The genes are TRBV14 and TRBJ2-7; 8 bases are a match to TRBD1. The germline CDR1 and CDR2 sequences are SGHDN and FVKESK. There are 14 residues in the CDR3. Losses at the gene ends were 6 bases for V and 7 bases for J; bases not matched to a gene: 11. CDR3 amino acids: CASRLAGGGREQYV. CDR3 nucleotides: TGTGCCAGCAGACTAGCAGGGGGCGGGCGGGAGCAGTACGTC.

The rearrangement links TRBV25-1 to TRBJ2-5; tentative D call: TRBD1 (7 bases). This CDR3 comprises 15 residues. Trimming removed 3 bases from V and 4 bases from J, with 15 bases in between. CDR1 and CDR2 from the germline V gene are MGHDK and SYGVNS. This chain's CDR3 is CASSEAGGPTETQYF. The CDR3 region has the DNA TGTGCCAGCAGTGAGGCAGGGGGGCCCACAGAGACCCAGTACTTC. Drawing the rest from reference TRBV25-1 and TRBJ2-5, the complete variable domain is EADIYQTPRYLVIGTGKKITLECSQTMGHDKMYWYQQDPGMELHLIHYSYGVNSTEKGDLSSESTVSRIRTEHFPLTLESARPSHTSQYLCASSEAGGPTETQYFGPGTRLLVL.

CDR3 bases: TGTGCCACCAGTGGAAGCGGAGCCCAAGAGACCCAGTACTTC. It is translated as CATSGSGAQETQYF. This chain joins TRBV24-1 and TRBJ2-5; D possibly corresponds to TRBD2 (5 bases). Trimming took 5 bases from V and 1 from J, leaving 10 bases between them. CDR1 KGHDR and CDR2 SFDVKD come from the germline V gene. This CDR3 has 14 amino acids.

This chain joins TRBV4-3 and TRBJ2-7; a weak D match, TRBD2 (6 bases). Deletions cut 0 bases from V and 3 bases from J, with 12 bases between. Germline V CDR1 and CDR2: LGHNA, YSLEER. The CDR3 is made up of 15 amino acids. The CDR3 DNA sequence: TGCGCCAGCAGCCAAGAAGCGCGGGACGGCTACGAGCAGTACTTC. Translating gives CASSQEARDGYEQYF.

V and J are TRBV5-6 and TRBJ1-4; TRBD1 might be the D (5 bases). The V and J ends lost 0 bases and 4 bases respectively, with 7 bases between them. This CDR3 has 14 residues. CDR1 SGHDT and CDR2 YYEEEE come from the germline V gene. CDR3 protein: CASSLAGFNEKLFF. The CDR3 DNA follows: TGTGCCAGCAGCTTGGCAGGGTTTAATGAAAAACTGTTTTTT.

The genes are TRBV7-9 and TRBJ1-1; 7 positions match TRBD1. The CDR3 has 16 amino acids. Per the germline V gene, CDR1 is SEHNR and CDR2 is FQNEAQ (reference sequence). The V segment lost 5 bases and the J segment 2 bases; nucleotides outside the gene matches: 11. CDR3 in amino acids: CASSPTGQSLNTEAFF. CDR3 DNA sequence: TGTGCCAGCAGCCCTACGGGACAGTCGCTTAACACTGAAGCTTTCTTT.